This T cell receptor beta chain is drawn from a study of OX40 agonist ivuxolimab in advanced cancers. V was cut by 5 bases and J by 9 bases, with 17 bases left in between. The CDR3 length is 14 residues. The germline V gene encodes CDR1 SNHLY and CDR2 FYNNEI. Study-level findings and limits: With doses of 0.1 to 3.0 mg/kg, CD4+ and CD8+ blood T cells had undergone clonal expansion by week 6. Expanded clones tended on average to be more numerous among CD8+ T cells than CD4+.

The repertoire was sequenced with immunoSEQ multiplex PCR; TCRdb's copy has only in-frame clones and lacks some. The sample shows tens of thousands of clones, 86% of them seen only once. Details on this clone: The antigen is not known.

The TCR comes from an adult with an advanced solid tumor such as melanoma, head and neck, liver or kidney cancer. The gene calls are TRBV2 and TRBJ2-1, with D possibly being TRBD1 or TRBD2 (5 bases each). Here the sequenced sample was CD4+ or CD8+ T cells sorted from blood, taken in a trial of the OX40 agonist ivuxolimab. Written as DNA, the CDR3 is TGTGCCAGCAGTCCGACGGGGCTGTCTGGTGAGCAGTTCTTC. Protein sequence: CASSPTGLSGEQFF.